These 16 T cell receptor beta chains were all obtained from the same sample, sequenced in a study of blood T cell repertoires in COVID-19. Method: immunoSEQ multiplex PCR; TCRdb's copy keeps in-frame clones and lacks some. The sample lists 70,000 or so clones, almost 80% occurring once. Sequenced: peripheral blood. These receptors were obtained from a man aged 55 to 70 with acute or convalescent COVID-19.

The chain carries TRBV6-1 and TRBJ1-3; 7 nucleotides match TRBD1. CDR3 length: 14 amino acids. V shed 1 base, J shed 5 bases, and the junction held 2 bases outside the gene matches. Germline CDR1 reads MNHNS; CDR2 reads SASEGT. CDR3 protein: CASSEGQGRNTIYF. CDR3 coding DNA: TGTGCCAGCAGTGAAGGACAGGGTAGAAACACCATATATTTT.

This sequence joins TRBV5-8 and TRBJ2-2; D possibly corresponds to TRBD1 (6 bases). The CDR3 is made up of 13 amino acids. V lost 4 bases and J 6 bases, leaving 10 bases between the germline ends. Per the germline V gene, CDR1 is SGHTS and CDR2 is YDEGEE. This chain's CDR3 is CASSPNRAGELFF. In DNA form, the CDR3 reads TGTGCCAGCAGCCCAAACAGGGCCGGGGAGCTGTTTTTT.

The gene calls are TRBV7-9 and TRBJ2-5; the D gene is possibly TRBD2 (5 bases). The CDR3 extends over 14 amino acids. V lost 3 bases and J 5 bases, leaving 13 bases between the germline ends. Germline V gene sequence: CDR1 SEHNR, CDR2 FQNEAQ (reference sequence). This chain's CDR3 is CASSLSPRVETQYF. For the CDR3, the DNA is TGTGCCAGCAGCTTGTCACCGCGGGTGGAGACCCAGTACTTC.

The CDR3 nucleotides read TGTGCCAGCACAGGACAGTTCAATTCACCCCTCCACTTT. It codes for CASTGQFNSPLHF. The V call is TRBV2, the J call TRBJ1-6; maybe TRBD1 (6 bases). Germline V gene data show CDR1 as SNHLY and CDR2 as FYNNEI. This CDR3 has 13 amino acids. Trimming took 7 bases from V and 7 from J, leaving 11 bases between them.

The chain couples TRBV7-2 to TRBJ2-1; TRBD2 matches 9 bases. CDR3 length equals 15 residues. CDR1 and CDR2 from the germline V gene are SGHTA and FQGNSA. The junction had 6 bases not matched to a gene; V was cut back by 5 bases and J by 4 bases. DNA for the CDR3: TGTGCCAGCAGCGGGGGACTAGCCCTTTACAATGAGCAGTTCTTC. Amino acid sequence: CASSGGLALYNEQFF.

This chain joins TRBV19 and TRBJ1-2; unclear D gene. With 7 bases removed from V and 4 bases from J, the gap between germline ends came to 10 bases. Germline V CDR1 and CDR2: LNHDA, SQIVND (reference sequence). The CDR3 consists of 12 residues. The CDR3 nucleotides are TGTGCCAGTATTGGGCAGAGCTATGGCTACACCTTC. It codes for CASIGQSYGYTF.

This clone was picked up a small number of times. The J gene is TRBJ1-2, the V gene TRBV6-5; maybe TRBD1 (5 bases). This CDR3 region has 12 residues. Germline CDR1 reads MNHEY; CDR2 reads SVGAGI. V shed 7 bases and J shed 7 bases, with 13 bases lying between them. DNA of the CDR3: TGTGCCAGCACGGCTCAGGGCTTTGGCTACACCTTC. Translation: CASTAQGFGYTF.

CDR3 in amino acids: CASSVGTGLMETQYF. The CDR3 DNA sequence: TGTGCCAGCAGCGTAGGGACAGGGCTTATGGAGACCCAGTACTTC. The chain has TRBV9 and TRBJ2-5; 8 bases match TRBD1. The germline CDR1 and CDR2 sequences are SGDLS and YYNGEE. This CDR3 region has 15 residues. The trim removed 0 bases at V and 5 bases at J, leaving 6 bases unmatched.

The chain uses TRBV5-6 and TRBJ2-2, with 8 bases lining up with TRBD1. Germline loops: CDR1 SGHDT, CDR2 YYEEEE. The CDR3 is 17 residues long. V was clipped by 3 bases and J by 1 base; unmatched bases: 8. The CDR3 spells CASSYLLGTGNTGELFF. In DNA, the CDR3 is TGTGCCAGCAGCTACTTGTTGGGGACAGGGAACACCGGGGAGCTGTTTTTT.

J is TRBJ1-1 and V is TRBV2; D possibly corresponds to TRBD1 (6 bases). V dropped 6 bases and J dropped 7 bases, with 12 bases sitting between them. CDR3 length: 12 residues. The germline gives CDR1 SNHLY, CDR2 FYNNEI. The DNA for the CDR3 is TGTGCCAGCAGGGGGGCCCACTTTGAAGCTTTCTTT. This encodes CASRGAHFEAFF.

The chain joins TRBV5-1 to TRBJ1-4; 7 bases align to TRBD1. CDR1 SGHRS and CDR2 YFSETQ come from the germline V gene. The trim removed 1 base at V and 6 bases at J, leaving 3 bases unmatched. CDR3 size: 14 residues. CDR3 amino acids: CASSLRQGDEKLFF. CDR3 in DNA: TGCGCCAGCAGCTTGAGGCAGGGGGATGAAAAACTGTTTTTT.

This rearrangement joins TRBV29-1 to TRBJ1-3; D not resolved. The CDR3 runs 14 residues. Germline V gene lookup returns CDR1 SQVTM and CDR2 ANQGSEA. Trimming cost V 2 bases and J 0 bases, with 8 bases left between them. The CDR3 region has the DNA TGCAGCGTTGAACGGCAGGTCTCTGGAAACACCATATATTTT. Translated: CSVERQVSGNTIYF.

This clone has just a few counts. In nucleotides, the CDR3 is TGTGCCAGCAGCGGACAGGGCCGTTCACCCCTCCACTTT. Translated, it gives CASSGQGRSPLHF. This sequence joins TRBV12-3 or TRBV12-4 and TRBJ1-6; TRBD1 matches 8 bases. The V gene end was trimmed by 6 bases and the J gene end by 9 bases; junction bases not matched to a gene: 4. This CDR3 has 13 residues.

The rearrangement uses TRBV6-5 and TRBJ1-6, with TRBD1 as a possible D gene (5 bases). The V and J ends lost 2 bases and 11 bases respectively, with 19 bases between them. The CDR3 covers 16 residues. CDR1 and CDR2 from the germline V gene are MNHEY and SVGAGI. This chain's CDR3 is CASSYQEGGGTAPLHF. CDR3 DNA: TGTGCCAGCAGTTACCAGGAAGGTGGAGGGACGGCACCCCTCCACTTT.

The chain uses TRBV6-6 and TRBJ1-3; D uncertain. Germline V gene data show CDR1 as MNHNY and CDR2 as SVGAGI (reference sequence). V lost 4 bases and J lost 2, with 12 bases in between. The CDR3 spans 15 residues. CDR3 region: CASSLLERTGNTIYF. Here the CDR3 DNA reads TGTGCCAGCAGTTTACTCGAGAGGACTGGAAACACCATATATTTT.

The rearrangement uses TRBV6-2 or TRBV6-3 and TRBJ1-4; 9 bases align to TRBD1. This CDR3 is 16 amino acids long. Germline CDR1 MNHEY, CDR2 SVGEGT. V dropped 4 bases and J dropped 8; count of bases not matched to a gene: 11. In DNA, the CDR3 is TGTGCCAGCAGTTTTTATACATGGACAGGGGACGAAAAACTGTTTTTT. Its protein is CASSFYTWTGDEKLFF.